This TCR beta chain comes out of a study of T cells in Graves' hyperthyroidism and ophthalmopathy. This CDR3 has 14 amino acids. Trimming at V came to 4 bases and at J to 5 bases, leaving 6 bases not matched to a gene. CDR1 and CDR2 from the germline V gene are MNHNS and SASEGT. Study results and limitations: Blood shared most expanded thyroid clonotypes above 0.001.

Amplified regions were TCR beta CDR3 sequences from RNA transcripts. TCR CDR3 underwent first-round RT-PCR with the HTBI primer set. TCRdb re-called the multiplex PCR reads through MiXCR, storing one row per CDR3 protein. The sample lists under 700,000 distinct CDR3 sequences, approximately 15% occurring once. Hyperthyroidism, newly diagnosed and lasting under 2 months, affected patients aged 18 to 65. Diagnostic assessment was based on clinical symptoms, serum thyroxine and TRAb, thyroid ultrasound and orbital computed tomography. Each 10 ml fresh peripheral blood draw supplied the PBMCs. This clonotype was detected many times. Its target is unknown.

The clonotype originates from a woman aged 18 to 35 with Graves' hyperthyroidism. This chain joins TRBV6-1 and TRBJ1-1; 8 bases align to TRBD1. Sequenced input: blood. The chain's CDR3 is CASSGGRGPTEAFF. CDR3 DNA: TGTGCCAGCAGTGGGGGCAGGGGGCCAACTGAAGCTTTCTTT.